Listed below are T cell receptor beta chains from one sample, sequenced in a study of blood T cell repertoires in COVID-19. The data were produced by immunoSEQ multiplex PCR, yet TCRdb's version contains in-frame clones alone and is incomplete. The repertoire includes 110,000 to 150,000 clones, roughly 80% of them detected once, and about 3.5% sits in the top ten. The sample consisted of peripheral blood. Receptors were obtained from a man aged 65-85 years who had recovered from COVID-19. CDR3s leave out the opening cysteine and the closing phenylalanine or tryptophan.

TRBV30	TRBJ1-1	AWSVLGGENTEAF
TRBV5-1	TRBJ2-3	ASSLFSGRPDTQY
TRBV7-6	TRBJ1-4	ASSLGGRGNEKLF
TRBV28	TRBJ2-7	ASSQSTSIVG
TRBV19	TRBJ1-2	ASSPPGQKLYGYT
TRBV14	TRBJ2-7	ASSQEVARGAWEQY
TRBV5-4	TRBJ2-5	ASSLAGSVETQY
TRBV10-1	TRBJ2-3	ASSESQRYTDTQY
TRBV29-1	TRBJ1-2	SVEEGGNSYPYGYT
TRBV4-1	TRBJ2-6	ASRFSQFSGANVLT
TRBV27	TRBJ2-3	ASSLLGAGERPDTQY
TRBV2	TRBJ2-7	ASEPDRGSYEQY
TRBV6-5	TRBJ1-1	ASRHAGLSNTEAF
TRBV30	TRBJ2-3	AWSVARTSGRTSTDTQY
TRBV9	TRBJ2-5	ASSGTGTGVEQTQY
TRBV19	TRBJ2-3	ASSIDRLTDTQY
TRBV10-3	TRBJ2-7	AISESSGSYEQY
TRBV30	TRBJ2-1	AWSDGTSRDNEQF
TRBV7-9	TRBJ2-1	ASSLEAPSEQF
TRBV4-1	TRBJ2-1	ASSQVAGVYNEQF
TRBV30	TRBJ1-2	AWAQLTGTGYGYT
TRBV29-1	TRBJ2-1	SVSRLAVTYNEQF
TRBV19	TRBJ1-1	ASLGQGANTEAF
TRBV29-1	TRBJ2-7	SVEDLSYEQY
TRBV11-2	TRBJ2-3	ASSLVGAGTDTQY
TRBV7-9	TRBJ1-1	ASSQAGGEATEAF
TRBV7-2	TRBJ1-2	ASSSYSGTENYGYT
TRBV7-9	TRBJ2-1	ASSLTVADEQF
TRBV19	TRBJ2-7	ASRARDSYEQY
TRBV9	TRBJ2-5	ASSPSGSETQY
TRBV29-1	TRBJ2-2	SGTGNAGELF
TRBV5-1	TRBJ2-7	ASSLSANEQY
TRBV3-1/TRBV3-2	TRBJ2-1	ASSQDGQSYNEQF
TRBV20-1	TRBJ2-7	SARDGPEQY
TRBV2	TRBJ1-1	ASLIQGEAF
TRBV15	TRBJ2-7	ATSRLSSTGRGEQY
TRBV29-1	TRBJ1-2	SVRGSIGGNGYT
TRBV6-5	TRBJ1-2	ASSTYTGSNYGYT
TRBV11-3	TRBJ1-1	ASSLSGGTEAF
TRBV7-7	TRBJ2-7	ASSQGSGEGEQY
TRBV19	TRBJ1-1	ASSPKHWNTEAF
TRBV6-5	TRBJ1-2	ASRLTGGHGYT
TRBV7-2	TRBJ2-1	ASSFFLAGDNEQF
TRBV19	TRBJ1-2	ASTHNPQGLGYT